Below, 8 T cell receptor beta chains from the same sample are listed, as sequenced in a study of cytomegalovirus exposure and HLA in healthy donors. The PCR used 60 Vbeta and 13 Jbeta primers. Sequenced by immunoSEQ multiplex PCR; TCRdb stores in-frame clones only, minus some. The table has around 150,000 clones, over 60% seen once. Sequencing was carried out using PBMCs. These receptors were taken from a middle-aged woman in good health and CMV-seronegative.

As DNA, the CDR3 is TGTGCCAGCAGTTACGATTGGCTAGCGACGACCCAGTACTTC. Encoded protein: CASSYDWLATTQYF. This chain connects TRBV6-5 to TRBJ2-5; D is possibly TRBD2 (6 bases). The CDR3 runs 14 residues. In germline, CDR1 is MNHEY, CDR2 SVGAGI. Trimming cost V 2 bases and J 7 bases, with 14 bases left between them.

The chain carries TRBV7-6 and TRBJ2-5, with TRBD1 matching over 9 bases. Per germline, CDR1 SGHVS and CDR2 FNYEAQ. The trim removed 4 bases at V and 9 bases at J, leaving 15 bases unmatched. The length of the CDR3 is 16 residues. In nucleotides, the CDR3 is TGTGCCAGCAGCTCTTTGGTTGGACAGGGGCCTAAGGCCCAGTACTTC. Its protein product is CASSSLVGQGPKAQYF.

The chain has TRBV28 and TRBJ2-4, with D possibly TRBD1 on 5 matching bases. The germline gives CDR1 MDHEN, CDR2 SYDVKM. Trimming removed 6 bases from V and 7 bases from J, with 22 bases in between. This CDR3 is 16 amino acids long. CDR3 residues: CASRPRAGIGSNIQYF. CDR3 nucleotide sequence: TGTGCCAGCAGGCCTCGGGCAGGGATCGGAAGTAACATTCAGTACTTC.

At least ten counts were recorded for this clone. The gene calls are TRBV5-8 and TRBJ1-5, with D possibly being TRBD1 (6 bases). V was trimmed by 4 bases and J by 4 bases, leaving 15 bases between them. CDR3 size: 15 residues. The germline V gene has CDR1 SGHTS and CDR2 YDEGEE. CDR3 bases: TGTGCCAGCAGCCTCGGACAGAAAATTAATCAGCCCCAGCATTTT. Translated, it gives CASSLGQKINQPQHF.

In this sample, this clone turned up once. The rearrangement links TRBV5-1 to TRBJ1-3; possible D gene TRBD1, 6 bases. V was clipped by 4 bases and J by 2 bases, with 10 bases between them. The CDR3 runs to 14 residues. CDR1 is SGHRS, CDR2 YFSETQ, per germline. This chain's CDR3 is CASSPQGTGNTIYF. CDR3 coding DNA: TGCGCCAGCAGCCCCCAGGGGACTGGAAACACCATATATTTT.

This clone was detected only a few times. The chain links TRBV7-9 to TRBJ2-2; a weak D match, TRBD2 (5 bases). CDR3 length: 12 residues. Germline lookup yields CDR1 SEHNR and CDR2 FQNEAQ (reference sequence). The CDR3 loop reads CSAGVNTGELFF. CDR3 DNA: TGTTCCGCGGGCGTGAACACCGGGGAGCTGTTTTTT.

The CDR3: CASSRTSGGGEQFF. CDR3 DNA sequence: TGTGCCAGCAGCCGGACTAGCGGGGGGGGTGAGCAGTTCTTC. The chain employs TRBV11-3 and TRBJ2-1; 15 bases map to TRBD2. Germline trimming cut 5 bases from V and 9 bases from J; bases unmatched to any gene: 2. Germline lookup yields CDR1 SGHNT and CDR2 YENEEA. The CDR3 contains 14 residues.

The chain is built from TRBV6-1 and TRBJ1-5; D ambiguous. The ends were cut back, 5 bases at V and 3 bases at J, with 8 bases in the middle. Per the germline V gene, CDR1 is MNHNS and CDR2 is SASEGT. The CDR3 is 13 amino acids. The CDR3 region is CASSSVVNQPQHF. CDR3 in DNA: TGTGCCAGCAGTTCGGTCGTCAATCAGCCCCAGCATTTT.